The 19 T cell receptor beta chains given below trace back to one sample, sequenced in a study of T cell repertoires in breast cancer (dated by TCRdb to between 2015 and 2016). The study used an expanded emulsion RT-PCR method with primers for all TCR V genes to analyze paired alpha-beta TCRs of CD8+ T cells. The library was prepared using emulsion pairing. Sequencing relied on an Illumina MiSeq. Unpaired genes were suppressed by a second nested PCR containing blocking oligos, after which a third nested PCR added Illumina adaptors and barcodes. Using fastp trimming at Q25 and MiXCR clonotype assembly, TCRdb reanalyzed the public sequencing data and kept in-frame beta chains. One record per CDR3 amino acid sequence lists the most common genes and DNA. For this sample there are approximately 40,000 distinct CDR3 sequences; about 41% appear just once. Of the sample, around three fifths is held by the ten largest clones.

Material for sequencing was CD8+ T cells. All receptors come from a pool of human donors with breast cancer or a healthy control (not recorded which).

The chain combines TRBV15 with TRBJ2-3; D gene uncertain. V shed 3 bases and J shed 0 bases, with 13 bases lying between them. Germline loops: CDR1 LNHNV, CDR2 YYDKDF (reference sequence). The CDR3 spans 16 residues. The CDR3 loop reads CATSSFRSSSTDTQYF. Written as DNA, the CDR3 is TGTGCCACCAGCAGTTTTAGAAGCAGTAGCACAGATACGCAGTATTTT.

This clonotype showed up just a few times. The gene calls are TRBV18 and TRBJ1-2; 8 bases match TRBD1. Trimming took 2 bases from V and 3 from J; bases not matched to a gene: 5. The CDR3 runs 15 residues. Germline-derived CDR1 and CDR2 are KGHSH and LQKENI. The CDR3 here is CASSPSPDRDYGYTF. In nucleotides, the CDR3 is TGTGCCAGCTCACCATCTCCGGACAGGGACTATGGCTACACCTTC. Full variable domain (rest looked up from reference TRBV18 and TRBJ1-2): NAGVMQNPRHLVRRRGQEARLRCSPMKGHSHVYWYRQLPEEGLKFMVYLQKENIIDESGMPKERFSAEFPKEGPSILRIQQVVRGDSAAYFCASSPSPDRDYGYTFGSGTRLTVV.

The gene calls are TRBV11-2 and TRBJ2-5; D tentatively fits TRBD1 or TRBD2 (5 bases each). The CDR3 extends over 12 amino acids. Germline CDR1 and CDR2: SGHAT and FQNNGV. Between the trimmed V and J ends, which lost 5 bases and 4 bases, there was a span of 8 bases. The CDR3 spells CASSRGRETQYF. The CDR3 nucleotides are TGTGCCAGCAGCAGGGGACGAGAGACCCAGTACTTC.

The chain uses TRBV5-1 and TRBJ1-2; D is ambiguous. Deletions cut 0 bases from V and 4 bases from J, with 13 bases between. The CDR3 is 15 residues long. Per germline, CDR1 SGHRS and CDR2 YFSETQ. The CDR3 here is CASSLGGHDPYGYTF. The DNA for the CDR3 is TGCGCCAGCAGCTTGGGTGGCCATGATCCCTATGGCTACACCTTC. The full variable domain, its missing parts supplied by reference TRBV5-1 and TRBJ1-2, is KAGVTQTPRYLIKTRGQQVTLSCSPISGHRSVSWYQQTPGQGLQFLFEYFSETQRNKGNFPGRFSGRQFSNSRSEMNVSTLELGDSALYLCASSLGGHDPYGYTFGSGTRLTVV.

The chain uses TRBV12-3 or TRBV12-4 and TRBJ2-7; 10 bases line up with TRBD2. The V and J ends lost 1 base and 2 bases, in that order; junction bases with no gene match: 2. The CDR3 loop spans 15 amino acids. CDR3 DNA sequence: TGTGCCAGCAGTTTAGGAGCGGGAGGGCCCTACGAGCAGTACTTC. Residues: CASSLGAGGPYEQYF.

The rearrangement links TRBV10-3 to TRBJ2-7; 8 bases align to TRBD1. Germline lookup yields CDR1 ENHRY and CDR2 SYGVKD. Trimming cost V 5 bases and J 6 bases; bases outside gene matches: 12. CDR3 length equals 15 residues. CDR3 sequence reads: CAISPAGTGEGEQYF. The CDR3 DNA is TGTGCCATCAGTCCCGCCGGGACAGGAGAAGGCGAGCAGTACTTC.

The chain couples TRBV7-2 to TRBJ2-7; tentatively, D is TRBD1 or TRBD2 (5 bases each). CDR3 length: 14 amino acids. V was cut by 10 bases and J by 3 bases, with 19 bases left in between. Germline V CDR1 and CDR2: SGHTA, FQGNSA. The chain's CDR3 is CANTLGRGNYEQYF. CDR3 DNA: TGTGCCAACACCTTGGGACGGGGCAACTACGAGCAGTACTTC.

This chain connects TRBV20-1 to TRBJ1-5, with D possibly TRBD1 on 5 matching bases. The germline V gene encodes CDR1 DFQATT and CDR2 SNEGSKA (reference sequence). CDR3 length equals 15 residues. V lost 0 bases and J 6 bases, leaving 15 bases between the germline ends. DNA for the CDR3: TGCAGTGCTAGAGATCTGGGACGACCTGGTCAGCCCCAGCATTTT. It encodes CSARDLGRPGQPQHF.

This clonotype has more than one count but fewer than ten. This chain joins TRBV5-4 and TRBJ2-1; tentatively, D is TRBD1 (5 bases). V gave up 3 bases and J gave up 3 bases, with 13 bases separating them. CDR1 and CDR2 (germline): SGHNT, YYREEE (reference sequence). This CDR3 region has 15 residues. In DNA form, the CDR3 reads TGTGCCAGCAGCTATTCTGGAGACAGCTACAATGAGCAGTTCTTC. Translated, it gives CASSYSGDSYNEQFF.

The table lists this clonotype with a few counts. CDR3 DNA: TGTGCCAGCAGTTACATCCGGACAGGGAATTCACCCCTCCACTTT. Its translation: CASSYIRTGNSPLHF. J is TRBJ1-6 and V is TRBV6-5; 8 positions match TRBD1. Germline CDR1 MNHEY, CDR2 SVGAGI. Germline trimming cut 2 bases from V and 7 bases from J; bases unmatched to any gene: 4. The CDR3 has 15 amino acids.

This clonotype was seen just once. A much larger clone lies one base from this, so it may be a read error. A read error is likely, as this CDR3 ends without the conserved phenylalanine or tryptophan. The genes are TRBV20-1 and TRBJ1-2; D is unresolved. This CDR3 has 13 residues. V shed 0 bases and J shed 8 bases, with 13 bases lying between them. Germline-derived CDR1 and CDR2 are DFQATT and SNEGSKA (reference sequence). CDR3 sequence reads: CSARDLEGMGYTS. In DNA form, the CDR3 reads TGCAGTGCTAGAGATCTTGAAGGGATGGGCTACACCTCC.

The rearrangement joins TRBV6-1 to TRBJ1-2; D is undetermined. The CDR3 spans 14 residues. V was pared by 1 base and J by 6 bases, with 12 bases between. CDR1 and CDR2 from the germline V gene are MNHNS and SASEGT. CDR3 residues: CASSEGAARNGYTF. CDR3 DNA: TGTGCCAGCAGTGAAGGGGCGGCCAGGAATGGCTACACCTTC.

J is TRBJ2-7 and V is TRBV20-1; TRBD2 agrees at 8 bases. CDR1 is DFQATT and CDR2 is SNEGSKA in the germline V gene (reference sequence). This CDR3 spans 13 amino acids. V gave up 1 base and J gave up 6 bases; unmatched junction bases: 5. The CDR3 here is CSARGYSGTEQYF. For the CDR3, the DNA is TGCAGTGCTAGAGGTTATAGCGGGACCGAGCAGTACTTC.

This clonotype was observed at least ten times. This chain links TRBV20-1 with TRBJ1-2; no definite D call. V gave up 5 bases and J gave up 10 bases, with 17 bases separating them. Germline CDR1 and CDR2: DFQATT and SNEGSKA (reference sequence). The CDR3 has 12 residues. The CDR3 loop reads CSAPSAPRDYTF. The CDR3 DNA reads TGCAGTGCTCCGTCTGCCCCTCGGGACTACACCTTC.

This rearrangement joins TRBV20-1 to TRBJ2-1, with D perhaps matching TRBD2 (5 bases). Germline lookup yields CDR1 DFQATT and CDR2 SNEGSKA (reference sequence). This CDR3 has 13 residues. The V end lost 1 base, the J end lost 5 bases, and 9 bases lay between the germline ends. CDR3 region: CSARGQADNEQFF. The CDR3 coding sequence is TGCAGTGCTAGAGGACAAGCGGACAATGAGCAGTTCTTC.

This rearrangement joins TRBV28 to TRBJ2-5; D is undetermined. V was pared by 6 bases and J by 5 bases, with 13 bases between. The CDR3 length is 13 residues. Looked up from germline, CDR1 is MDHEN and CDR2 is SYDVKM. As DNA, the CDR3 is TGTGCCAGCAGAAAGGGTGGGTCGGAGACCCAGTACTTC. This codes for CASRKGGSETQYF.

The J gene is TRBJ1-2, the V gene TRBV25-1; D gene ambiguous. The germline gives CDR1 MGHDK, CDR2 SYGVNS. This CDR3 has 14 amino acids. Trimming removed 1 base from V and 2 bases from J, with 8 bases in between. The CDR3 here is CASSESHSNYGYTF. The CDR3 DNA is TGTGCCAGCAGTGAATCACACTCAAACTATGGCTACACCTTC.

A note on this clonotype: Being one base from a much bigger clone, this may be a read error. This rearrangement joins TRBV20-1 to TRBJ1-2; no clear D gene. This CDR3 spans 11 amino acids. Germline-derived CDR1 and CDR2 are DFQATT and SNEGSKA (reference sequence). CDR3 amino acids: CSATAGSGHTF. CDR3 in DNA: TGCAGTGCTACGGCGGGCAGTGGCCACACCTTC.

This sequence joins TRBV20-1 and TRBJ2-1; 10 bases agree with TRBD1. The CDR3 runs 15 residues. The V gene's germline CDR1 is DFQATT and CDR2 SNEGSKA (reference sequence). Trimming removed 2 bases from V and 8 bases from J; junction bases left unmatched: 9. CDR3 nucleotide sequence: TGCAGTGCTAGATTCCGACAGGGGGCTAGGGATGAGCAGTTCTTC. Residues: CSARFRQGARDEQFF.